This TCR beta chain was sequenced for a study of cytomegalovirus exposure and HLA in healthy donors. Study results and limitations: With further analysis later on, most CMV-associated TCR beta chains appeared HLA-restricted. An analysis was carried out later, and it reportedly showed fewer N-insertions in an Asian-associated ancestry cluster than the approximately 610-donor mean.

The PCR contained 60 Vbeta and 13 Jbeta primers. Profiled with immunoSEQ multiplex PCR; TCRdb holds only in-frame clones, not every one. The sample lists about 180,000 clones; 70% to 75% were seen once. The CDR3 contains 14 residues. V gave up 6 bases and J gave up 0 bases, with 14 bases separating them. The germline V gene has CDR1 SQVTM and CDR2 ANQGSEA. A remark on this clone: The antigen is not known.

The TCR sequence derives from a male donor in good health and CMV-seronegative. Sequencing was done on a sample of PBMCs. The chain joins TRBV29-1 to TRBJ1-1, with D perhaps matching TRBD1 (5 bases). CDR3 bases: TGCAGCGTCCGGAAGGGGAATATGAACACTGAAGCTTTCTTT. Encoded protein: CSVRKGNMNTEAFF.